Listed here are 10 T cell receptor beta chains from one sample, sequenced in a study of blood T cell repertoires in COVID-19. Sequencing used immunoSEQ multiplex PCR; TCRdb keeps in-frame clones, though not all of them. The sample lists about 160,000 clones, 75% to 90% occurring once. Sequencing used peripheral blood. These receptors were obtained from a woman aged 60 to 75 with active or convalescent COVID-19.

This chain joins TRBV7-2 and TRBJ2-1; 10 positions agree with TRBD2. The CDR3 consists of 16 residues. V trimming: 1 base; J trimming: 8 bases; junction bases outside the gene matches: 8. The V gene's germline CDR1 is SGHTA and CDR2 FQGNSA. CDR3 nucleotide sequence: TGTGCCAGCAGCTTAGTAAGCGGGGGGGCCGTATATGAGCAGTTCTTC. This sequence encodes CASSLVSGGAVYEQFF.

DNA of the CDR3: TGTGCCAGCAGCCAAGGGTTTTTTGGGGGGATCCTATACGAGCAGTACTTC. Protein: CASSQGFFGGILYEQYF. This chain links TRBV3-1 (or the pseudogene TRBV3-2) with TRBJ2-7; possibly TRBD2 for D (6 bases). V was trimmed by 1 base and J by 4 bases, leaving 20 bases between them. Looked up from germline, CDR1 is LGHDT and CDR2 is YNNKEL (reference sequence). The CDR3 totals 17 residues.

The V gene is TRBV5-6, the J gene TRBJ2-7; TRBD2 matches 7 bases. CDR1 is SGHDT and CDR2 is YYEEEE in the germline V gene. J was trimmed by 7 bases and V by 2 bases; bases with no gene match: 12. This CDR3 has 15 amino acids. CDR3 nucleotide sequence: TGTGCCAGCAGCTTTCCAGGGCGGGGGACGAGTGAGCAGTACTTC. Translating it yields CASSFPGRGTSEQYF. The full variable domain, in which reference TRBV5-6 and TRBJ2-7 provide the parts outside the CDR3, is DAGVTQSPTHLIKTRGQQVTLRCSPKSGHDTVSWYQQALGQGPQFIFQYYEEEERQRGNFPDRFSGHQFPNYSSELNVNALLLGDSALYLCASSFPGRGTSEQYFGPGTRLTVT.

The CDR3 region is CASSKQGNTEAFF. CDR3 coding DNA: TGTGCCAGCAGTAAACAGGGGAACACTGAAGCTTTCTTT. This chain connects TRBV6-5 to TRBJ1-1; weak D call: TRBD1 (6 bases). The V and J ends lost 5 bases and 1 base respectively, with 8 bases between them. CDR1 and CDR2 from the germline V gene are MNHEY and SVGAGI. The CDR3 has 13 amino acids.

The genes are TRBV19 and TRBJ2-5; 9 bases align to TRBD2. CDR3 length equals 15 residues. Germline CDR1 is LNHDA and CDR2 is SQIVND (reference sequence). The V segment lost 2 bases and the J segment 0 bases; nucleotides outside the gene matches: 1. The CDR3 reads CASSISGGYQETQYF. The CDR3 DNA is TGTGCCAGTAGTATAAGCGGGGGGTACCAAGAGACCCAGTACTTC.

The chain couples TRBV9 to TRBJ1-6; 8 bases match TRBD1. V was pared by 5 bases and J by 9 bases, with 10 bases of the junction left unmatched. The CDR3 runs 15 residues. Per the germline V gene, CDR1 is SGDLS and CDR2 is YYNGEE. The CDR3 bases are TGTGCCAGCAGTCGAGGACAGGGTTTTAGTTCACCCCTCCACTTT. Residues: CASSRGQGFSSPLHF.

The J gene is TRBJ1-1, the V gene TRBV30, with D possibly matching TRBD1 (5 bases). V was trimmed by 4 bases and J by 1 base, leaving 16 bases between them. Germline CDR1 and CDR2: GTSNPN and SVGIG (reference sequence). There are 15 residues in the CDR3. Here the CDR3 reads CAWTRIGARNTEAFF. CDR3 coding DNA: TGTGCCTGGACCCGAATAGGGGCGAGGAACACTGAAGCTTTCTTT.

The CDR3 is CAWSKNRNYGYTF. The CDR3 bases are TGTGCCTGGAGTAAGAACAGGAACTATGGCTACACCTTC. The chain combines TRBV30 with TRBJ1-2; maybe TRBD1 (5 bases). This CDR3 has 13 amino acids. The V end lost 2 bases, the J end lost 2 bases, and 9 bases lay between the germline ends. CDR1 is GTSNPN, CDR2 SVGIG, per germline (reference sequence).

This clone was counted a single time. This sequence joins TRBV5-4 and TRBJ1-1, with a tentative D call TRBD1 (5 bases). CDR3 length: 17 amino acids. V shed 4 bases and J shed 2 bases, with 21 bases lying between them. CDR1 is SGHNT and CDR2 is YYREEE in the germline V gene (reference sequence). The CDR3 spells CASSTLGDFKDNTEAFF. DNA of the CDR3: TGTGCCAGCAGCACCTTGGGGGACTTCAAGGACAACACTGAAGCTTTCTTT.

The CDR3 nucleotides are TGTGCCAGCAGTTACGGACTAGCGGGGCCCACAGATACGCAGTATTTT. Protein product: CASSYGLAGPTDTQYF. This chain links TRBV6-5 with TRBJ2-3; 12 nucleotides match TRBD2. The CDR3 totals 16 residues. Germline V gene sequence: CDR1 MNHEY, CDR2 SVGAGI. J gave up 2 bases and V 2 bases, and 2 bases lay outside the gene matches.